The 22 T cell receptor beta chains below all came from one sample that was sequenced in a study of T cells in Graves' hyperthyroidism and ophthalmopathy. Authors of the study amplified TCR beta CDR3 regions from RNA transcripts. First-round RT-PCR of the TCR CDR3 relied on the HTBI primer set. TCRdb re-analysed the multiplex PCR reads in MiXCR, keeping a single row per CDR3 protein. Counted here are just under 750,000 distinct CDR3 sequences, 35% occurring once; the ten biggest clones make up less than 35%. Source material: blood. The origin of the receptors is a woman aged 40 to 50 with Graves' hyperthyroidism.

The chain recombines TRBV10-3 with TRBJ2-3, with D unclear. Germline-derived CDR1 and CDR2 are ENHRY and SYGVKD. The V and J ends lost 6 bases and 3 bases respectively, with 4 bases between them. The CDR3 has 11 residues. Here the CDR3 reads CAIRRTDTQYF. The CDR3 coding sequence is TGTGCCATCAGAAGAACAGATACGCAGTATTTT.

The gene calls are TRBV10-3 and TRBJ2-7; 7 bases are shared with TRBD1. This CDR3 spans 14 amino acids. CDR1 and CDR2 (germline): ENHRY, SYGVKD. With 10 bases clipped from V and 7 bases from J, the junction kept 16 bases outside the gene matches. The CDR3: CASQNRDSLVEQYF. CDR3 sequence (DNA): TGTGCCAGCCAGAACCGGGACAGCCTCGTGGAGCAGTACTTC.

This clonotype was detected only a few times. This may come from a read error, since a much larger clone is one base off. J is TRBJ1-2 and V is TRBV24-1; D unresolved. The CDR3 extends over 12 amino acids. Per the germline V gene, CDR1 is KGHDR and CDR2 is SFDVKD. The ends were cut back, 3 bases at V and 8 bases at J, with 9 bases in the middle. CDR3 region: CATSDIETGYTF. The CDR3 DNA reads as TGTGCCACCAGTGATATTGAGACAGGCTACACCTTC.

The CDR3 DNA follows: TGTGCCACCGGACCCAGCTATGGCTACACCTTC. It codes for CATGPSYGYTF. The rearrangement links TRBV10-3 to TRBJ1-2; no clear D gene. Germline V CDR1 and CDR2: ENHRY, SYGVKD. V was pared by 10 bases and J by 4 bases, with 10 bases between. This CDR3 comprises 11 residues.

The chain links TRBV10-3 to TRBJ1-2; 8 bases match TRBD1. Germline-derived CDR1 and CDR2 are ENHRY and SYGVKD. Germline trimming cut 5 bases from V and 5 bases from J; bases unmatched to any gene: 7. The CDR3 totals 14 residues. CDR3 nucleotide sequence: TGTGCCATCAGTCCAGGGGGCGCGAGGTATGGCTACACCTTC. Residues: CAISPGGARYGYTF.

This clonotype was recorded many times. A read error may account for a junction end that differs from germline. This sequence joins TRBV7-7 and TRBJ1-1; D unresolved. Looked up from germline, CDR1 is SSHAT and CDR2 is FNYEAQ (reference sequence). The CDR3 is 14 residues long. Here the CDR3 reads CASSPALGRTGAFF. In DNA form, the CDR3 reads TGTGCTAGCAGCCCGGCTCTTGGGCGCACTGGAGCTTTCTTT.

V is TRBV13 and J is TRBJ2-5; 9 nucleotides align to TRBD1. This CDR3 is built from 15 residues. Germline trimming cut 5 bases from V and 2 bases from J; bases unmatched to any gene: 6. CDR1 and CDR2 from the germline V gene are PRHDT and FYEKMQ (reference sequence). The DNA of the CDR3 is TGTGCCAGCAGCCCCGGGACAGGGAGGCAAGAGACCCAGTACTTC. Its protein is CASSPGTGRQETQYF.

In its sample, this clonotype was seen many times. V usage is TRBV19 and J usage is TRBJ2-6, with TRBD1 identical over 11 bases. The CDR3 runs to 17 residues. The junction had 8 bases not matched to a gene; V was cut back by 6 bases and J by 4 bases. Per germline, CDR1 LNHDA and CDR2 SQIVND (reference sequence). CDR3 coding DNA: TGTGCCAGTAGCAGAGGGACAGGGGGTCTCGGGGCCAACGTCCTGACTTTC. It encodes CASSRGTGGLGANVLTF.

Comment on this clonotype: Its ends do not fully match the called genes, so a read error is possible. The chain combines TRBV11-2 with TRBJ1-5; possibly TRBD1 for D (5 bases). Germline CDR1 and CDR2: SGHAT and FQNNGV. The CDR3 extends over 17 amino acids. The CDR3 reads CASSLGIDSYSNQPQHF. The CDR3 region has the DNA TGTGCCAGCAGTTTAGGCATAGACAGCTATAGCAATCAGCCCCAGCATTTT. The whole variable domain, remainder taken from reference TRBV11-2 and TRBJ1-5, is EAGVAQSPRYKIIEKRQSVAFWCNPISGHATLYWYQQILGQGPKLLIQFQNNGVVDDSQLPKDRFSAERLKGVDSTLKIQPAKLEDSAVYLCASSLGIDSYSNQPQHFGDGTRLSIL.

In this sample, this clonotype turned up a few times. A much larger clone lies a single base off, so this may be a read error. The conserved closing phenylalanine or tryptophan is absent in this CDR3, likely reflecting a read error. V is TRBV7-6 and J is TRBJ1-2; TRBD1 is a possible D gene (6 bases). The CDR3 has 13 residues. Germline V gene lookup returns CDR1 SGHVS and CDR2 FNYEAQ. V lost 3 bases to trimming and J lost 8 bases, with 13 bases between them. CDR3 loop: CASSFKQGGGYTL. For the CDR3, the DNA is TGTGCCAGCAGCTTTAAACAGGGCGGGGGCTACACCCTC.

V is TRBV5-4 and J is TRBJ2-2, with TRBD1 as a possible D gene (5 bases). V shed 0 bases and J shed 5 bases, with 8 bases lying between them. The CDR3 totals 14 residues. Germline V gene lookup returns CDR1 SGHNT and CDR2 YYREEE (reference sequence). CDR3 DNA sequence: TGTGCCAGCAGCTTGGAACAGGCAACCGGGGAGCTGTTTTTT. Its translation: CASSLEQATGELFF.

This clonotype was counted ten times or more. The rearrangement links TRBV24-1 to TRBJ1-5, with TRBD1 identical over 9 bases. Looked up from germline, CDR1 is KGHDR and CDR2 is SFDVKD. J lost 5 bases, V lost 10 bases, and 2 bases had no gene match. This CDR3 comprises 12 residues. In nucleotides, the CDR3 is TGTGCCACAGGGACAGGGCATCAGCCCCAGCATTTT. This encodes CATGTGHQPQHF.

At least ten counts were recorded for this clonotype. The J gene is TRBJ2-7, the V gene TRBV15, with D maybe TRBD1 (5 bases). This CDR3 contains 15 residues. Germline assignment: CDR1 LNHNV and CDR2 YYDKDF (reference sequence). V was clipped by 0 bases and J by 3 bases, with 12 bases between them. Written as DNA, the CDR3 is TGTGCCACCAGCAGAGATTGGGGCAGGGACTACGAGCAGTACTTC. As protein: CATSRDWGRDYEQYF.

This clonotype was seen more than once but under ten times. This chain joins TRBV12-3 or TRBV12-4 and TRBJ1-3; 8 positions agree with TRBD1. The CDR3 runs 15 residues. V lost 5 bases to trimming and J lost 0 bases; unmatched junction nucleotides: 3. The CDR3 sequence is CASSHGQGSGNTIYF. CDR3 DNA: TGTGCCAGCAGTCACGGACAGGGCTCTGGAAACACCATATATTTT.

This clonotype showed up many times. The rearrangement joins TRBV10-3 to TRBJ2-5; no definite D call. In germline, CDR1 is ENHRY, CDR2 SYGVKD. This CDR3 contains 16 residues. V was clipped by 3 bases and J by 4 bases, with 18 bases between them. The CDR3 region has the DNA TGTGCCATCAGTGAAGTCGGCTTGTGGAGTCGAGAGACCCAGTACTTC. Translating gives CAISEVGLWSRETQYF.

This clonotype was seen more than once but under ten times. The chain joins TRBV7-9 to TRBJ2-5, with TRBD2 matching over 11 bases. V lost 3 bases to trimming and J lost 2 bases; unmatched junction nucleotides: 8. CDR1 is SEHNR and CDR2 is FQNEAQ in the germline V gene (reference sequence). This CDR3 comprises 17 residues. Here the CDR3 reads CASSFPSSGGEQETQYF. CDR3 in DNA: TGTGCCAGCAGCTTTCCGAGTAGCGGGGGGGAACAAGAGACCCAGTACTTC.

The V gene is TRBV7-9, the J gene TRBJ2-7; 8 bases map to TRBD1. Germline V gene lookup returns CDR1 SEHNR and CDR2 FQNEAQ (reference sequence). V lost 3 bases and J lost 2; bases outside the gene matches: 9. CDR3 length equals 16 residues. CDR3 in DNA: TGTGCCAGCAGCTTCGCCGGGACAGGTGAGGCCTACGAGCAGTACTTC. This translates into CASSFAGTGEAYEQYF.

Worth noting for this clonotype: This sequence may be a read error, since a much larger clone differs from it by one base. The CDR3 region is CASSLGRLFSNYGYTF. The DNA for the CDR3 is TGTGCCAGCAGCTTGGGCAGACTTTTTTCCAACTATGGCTACACCTTC. The V and J genes are TRBV6-1 and TRBJ1-2; D ambiguous. V was cut by 6 bases and J by 2 bases, with 19 bases left in between. Germline CDR1 MNHNS, CDR2 SASEGT. The CDR3 totals 16 residues.

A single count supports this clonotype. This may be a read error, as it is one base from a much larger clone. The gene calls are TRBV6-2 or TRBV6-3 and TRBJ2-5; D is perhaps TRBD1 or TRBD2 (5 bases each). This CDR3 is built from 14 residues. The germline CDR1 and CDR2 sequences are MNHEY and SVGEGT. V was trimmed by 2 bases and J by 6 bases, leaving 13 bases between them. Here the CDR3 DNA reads TGTGCCAGCAGTTACCCCGGGGCTCCGCAGACCCAGTACTTC. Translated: CASSYPGAPQTQYF.

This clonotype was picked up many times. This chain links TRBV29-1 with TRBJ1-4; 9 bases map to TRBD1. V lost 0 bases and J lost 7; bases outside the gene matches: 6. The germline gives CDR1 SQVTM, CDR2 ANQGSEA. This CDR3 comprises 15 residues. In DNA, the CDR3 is TGCAGCGTTGAAGATCGCGACAGGGGGGTTGAAAAACTGTTTTTT. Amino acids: CSVEDRDRGVEKLFF.

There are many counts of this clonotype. The CDR3 sequence: CSVDQAGGNTGELFF. CDR3 nucleotides: TGCAGCGTTGACCAGGCAGGGGGTAACACCGGGGAGCTGTTTTTT. The genes are TRBV29-1 and TRBJ2-2; 7 bases fit TRBD1. From germline, CDR1 is SQVTM and CDR2 ANQGSEA. The V and J ends lost 3 bases and 2 bases, in that order; junction bases with no gene match: 6. There are 15 residues in the CDR3.

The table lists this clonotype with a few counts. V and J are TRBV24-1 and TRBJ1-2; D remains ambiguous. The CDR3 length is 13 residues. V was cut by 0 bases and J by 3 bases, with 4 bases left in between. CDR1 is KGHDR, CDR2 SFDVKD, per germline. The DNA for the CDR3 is TGTGCCACCAGTGATTTGACCGACTATGGCTACACCTTC. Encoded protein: CATSDLTDYGYTF.